This T cell receptor beta chain emerged from a study of OX40 agonist ivuxolimab in advanced cancers. Study as a whole: Three patients responded partially, comprising one with hepatocellular carcinoma and two with cutaneous melanoma.

V lost 5 bases and J lost 2, with 16 bases in between. Looked up from germline, CDR1 is SGHAT and CDR2 is FQNNGV. The CDR3 is 15 residues long. Peripheral blood came from all dose cohorts at three timepoints. This table comes from immunoSEQ multiplex PCR, and its TCRdb copy is limited to in-frame clones, with some not included. The table records about 50,000 clones, over 85% of them present only once. General study results and limits: Not determined was the antigen specificity of the expanded peripheral T cells. Expanded clones tended on average to be more numerous among CD8+ T cells than CD4+.

Of note for this clone: Its antigen is not identified.

This TCR derives from an adult with an advanced solid tumor such as melanoma, head and neck, liver or kidney cancer. Material: CD4+ or CD8+ T cells sorted from blood, obtained in a trial of the OX40 agonist ivuxolimab. The chain uses TRBV11-2 and TRBJ2-7; D is ambiguous. The CDR3 DNA reads as TGTGCCAGCAGCCCCGGGTGGGCTATAACCTACGAGCAGTACTTC. It specifies CASSPGWAITYEQYF.